What follows is one TCR beta chain and its context. What it recognizes is unknown. Treatment: 15 to 20 received Ad26.COV2.S at low or high dose, single or two shots; 5 received placebo; per-sample allocation not given. Samples were taken on day 63 after the first vaccine or placebo injection. Boston provided a donor who was an adult aged 18-55 years. The data stem from a study of Ad26.COV2.S vaccination and SARS-CoV-2 variants. Across the study: In the study, Ad26.COV2.S was injected intramuscularly once, or twice 56 days apart. Findings and limits, study-wide: Compared with placebo recipients, vaccine recipients had higher spike-specific TCR breadth. The TCR-based breadth and depth measures might underestimate overall T cell responses.

The method was immunoSEQ multiplex PCR; TCRdb's version includes in-frame clones alone and lacks a portion of them. The data show roughly 700,000 clones, roughly nine tenths seen once. This specimen consisted of peripheral blood, obtained in a trial of Ad26.COV2.S vaccine versus placebo. This clonotype was obtained from a person between 18 and 65 years old who received the Ad26.COV2.S COVID-19 vaccine or a placebo.

The CDR3 loop is CASSRDSGANVLTF. CDR3 in DNA: TGTGCCAGCAGTAGGGACTCTGGGGCCAACGTCCTGACTTTC. The V gene is TRBV3-1 (or the pseudogene TRBV3-2), the J gene TRBJ2-6; D ambiguous. The CDR3 is 14 residues long. CDR1 and CDR2 (germline): LGHDT, YNNKEL (reference sequence). Trimming pared 6 bases from V and 0 bases from J, leaving 6 bases between.